Sequencing of this T cell receptor beta chain was carried out in a study of identical twins. Findings and limits, study-wide: Abundant beta clonotypes from cord blood had fewer insertions, unlike memory repertoires, which showed none. The study drew conclusions from cross-sectional statistical analysis, not from following the same donors.

TCRdb redid the calling of the 5' RACE reads with MiXCR, one entry per CDR3 protein. The sample contains approximately 600,000 distinct CDR3 sequences, under 8.5% of which appear only once. Concerning this clonotype itself: The target antigen is unknown.

These same records also appear under a second study, on yellow fever vaccine responses in identical twins. From that study: Twins reportedly mounted vaccine T cell responses that seemed partly convergent, partly personalized.

The TCR originated in a woman younger than 35 in good health. Sequenced: PBMCs.

CDR3 sequence: CASSWGQTRNTIYF. The DNA for the CDR3 is TGCGCCAGCAGCTGGGGACAGACTAGAAACACCATATATTTT. The V and J genes are TRBV5-1 and TRBJ1-3; 7 nucleotides agree with TRBD1. The CDR3 spans 14 residues. CDR1 is SGHRS, CDR2 YFSETQ, per germline. Losses at the gene ends were 3 bases for V and 5 bases for J; bases not matched to a gene: 5.